This entry is about one TCR beta chain. Its specificity is not known. V was shortened by 6 bases and J by 4 bases, with 18 bases between the two germline ends. The CDR3 covers 15 residues. Germline CDR1 is LNHDA and CDR2 is SQIVND (reference sequence). This specimen belongs to a study of T cell repertoires in cytomegalovirus infection. Study overall: Both CMV infection and a matching HLA type were indicated by public TCR beta signatures. Findings and limits, study-wide: Cumulative public TCR beta family frequency identified CMV carriers with the relevant HLA. The ex vivo response was dominated by HLA-C-restricted CMV-specific TCR beta clonotypes.

TCRdb reprocessed the reads with MiXCR, giving one entry per CDR3 protein. The sample lists more than 400,000 distinct CDR3 sequences, 26% occurring once. The rearrangement joins TRBV19 to TRBJ1-2, with a tentative D call TRBD1 (6 bases). The sequenced sample was PBMCs. The TCR originated in a human donor in good health (CMV status not recorded). Some clones in this sample may be carry-over from other donors' samples. The CDR3 DNA reads TGTGCCAGTAGGGACAGCTCCCTACCTCGCTATGGCTACACCTTC. This sequence encodes CASRDSSLPRYGYTF.